This TCR beta chain was profiled in a study of blood T cell repertoires in COVID-19. Turning to the study itself: From the United States, Italy and Spain came samples of acute and convalescent COVID-19.

The method was immunoSEQ multiplex PCR; TCRdb's version includes in-frame clones alone and lacks a portion of them. The sample holds about 140,000 clones, over 60% seen once. Individuals drawn from 20 to 30 US areas were roughly 18 to 95 years old. Categorization into cohorts depended on clinical history that participants reported. Two negative PCRs, clearance, or symptom resolution had been documented for recovered Cohort 3 donors. Germline V gives CDR1 SGHNT, CDR2 YENEEA. Trimming took 4 bases from V and 1 from J; bases not matched to a gene: 6. This CDR3 spans 15 amino acids. This sequence joins TRBV11-3 and TRBJ2-5, with 7 bases that match TRBD1. The specimen was PBMCs or T cells enriched from blood (not recorded which). This clonotype originated in a woman aged 45-65 years who had recovered from COVID-19. In nucleotides, the CDR3 is TGTGCCAGCAGCTCCAAGGGACAGCCCCAAGAGACCCAGTACTTC. Protein sequence: CASSSKGQPQETQYF.